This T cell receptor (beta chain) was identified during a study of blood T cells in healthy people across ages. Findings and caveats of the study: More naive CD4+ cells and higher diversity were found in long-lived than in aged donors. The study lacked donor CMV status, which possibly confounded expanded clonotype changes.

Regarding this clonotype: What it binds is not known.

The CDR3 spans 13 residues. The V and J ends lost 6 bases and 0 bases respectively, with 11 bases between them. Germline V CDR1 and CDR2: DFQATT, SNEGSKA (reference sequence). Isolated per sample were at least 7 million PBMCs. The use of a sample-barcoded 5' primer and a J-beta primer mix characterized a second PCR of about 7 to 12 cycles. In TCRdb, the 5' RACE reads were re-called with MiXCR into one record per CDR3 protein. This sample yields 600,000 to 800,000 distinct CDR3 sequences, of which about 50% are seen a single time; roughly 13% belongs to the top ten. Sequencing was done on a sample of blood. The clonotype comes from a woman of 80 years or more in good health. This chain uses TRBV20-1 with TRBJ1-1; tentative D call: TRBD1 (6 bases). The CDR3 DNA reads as TGCAGTGCCCTAGGACAGTTGAACACTGAAGCTTTCTTT. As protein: CSALGQLNTEAFF.